This T cell receptor beta chain was documented in a study of T cell responses to AZD1222 COVID-19 vaccine. Findings and limits, study-wide: Researchers took repertoire samples only after the peak T cell response had come. Donors were chiefly white British, with a greater number of females, and clonal diversity was perhaps underestimated. Distributed over spike, vaccine-associated CD4 TCRs predominated at 160-218 and 743-854.

Profiled with immunoSEQ multiplex PCR; TCRdb holds only in-frame clones, not every one. The data hold 75,000 to 95,000 clones, with around 93% observed a single time. The CDR3 consists of 14 residues. CDR1 SEHNR and CDR2 FQNEAQ come from the germline V gene (reference sequence). The V end was cut by 4 bases, the J end by 6 bases, with 16 bases between. A note on this clone: Antigen: not known.

The source material was peripheral blood, sampled 28 days after the second AZD1222 dose. This clonotype was obtained from an adult who received the AZD1222 COVID-19 vaccine. The chain links TRBV7-9 to TRBJ2-7; maybe TRBD2 (6 bases). CDR3 in DNA: TGTGCCAGCAGCTCCAGGAGGGGCACGGGCGAGCAGTACTTC. Amino acids: CASSSRRGTGEQYF. The complete variable domain, with remaining parts taken from reference TRBV7-9 and TRBJ2-7, reads DTGVSQNPRHKITKRGQNVTFRCDPISEHNRLYWYRQTLGQGPEFLTYFQNEAQLEKSRLLSDRFSAERPKGSFSTLEIQRTEQGDSAMYLCASSSRRGTGEQYFGPGTRLTVT.